The entry below gives a single T cell receptor (beta chain) sequence along with its context. The clone's antigen remains unknown. Base qualities were left out, and no much larger clone turns up one base away. From V the trimming removes 2 bases and from J it removes 4 bases, while the gene matches leave 3 bases of the junction unaccounted for. Based on the germline V gene, the CDR1 and CDR2 sequences are SGHDT and YYEEEE. Including the terminal cysteine and phenylalanine, the CDR3 comprises 15 residues. Of the read, only the CDR3 DNA is kept; its 45 bases are in frame from base 1. This entry is derived from a study of shared clonotypes between healthy human individuals (dated by TCRdb to the early 2020s). As for the study more broadly: A few men and a couple of women, aged 18 to 49 years, made up the cohort. For each donor, CD4 naive and CD4 memory were each run on three plates, CD8 naive on two plates, and CD8 memory on one plate. To estimate repertoire size and how much clonotypes are shared between individuals, the study performed deep sequencing of blood TCR repertoires from about five healthy adults. To increase sequencing depth and limit assay-specific biases, TCR repertoire library preparation and sequencing were carried out by different laboratories using diverse techniques. Between about 0.8 and 9.5 billion PBMCs per donor were obtained by leukapheresis. General findings and caveats noted by the study authors: Because the study included only a small number of donors, the genetic and exposure-history diversity represented was limited. Even with the large sequencing depth, rarefaction of the sorted-subset datasets indicated that sequencing was incomplete. Roughly 5% of naive CD4, 3.5% of naive CD8, roughly 2.4% of memory CD4, and roughly 0.4% of memory CD8 clonotypes were shared across several donors. Compared with non-shared clonotypes, clonotypes shared by all four sorted-subset donors had higher generation probabilities. Naive subsets generally had larger estimated clonotype richness than memory subsets did. Pairwise subsampling led to the expectation that sequencing depth would affect the degree of clonotype sharing among donors. Sampling was limited to blood, and TCR repertoires in tissue likely differ from TCR repertoires in blood.

For the CD8 naive samples, CD45RO-negative cells were positively selected for CCR7, yielding a CD45RA+CCR7+ population from which TemRA cells were excluded. The donors were healthy, HIV-negative adults with no recently reported acute infections or vaccinations. Only Caucasian adults living in Nashville, Tennessee, USA were represented among the donors. After blood collection by leukapheresis, PBMCs were isolated using Ficoll-Histopaque density gradient centrifugation and then cryopreserved in the vapor phase of liquid nitrogen. Analytical flow cytometry was used to check the purity and quantity of every magnetically sorted T cell population. Each sorted fraction had its genomic DNA isolated and then quantified by UV absorbance on a Nanodrop 2000c. TCR CDR3 regions were amplified from genomic DNA by multiplex PCR using the deep immunoSEQ assay. Genomic DNA extracted from each cell subset was distributed evenly over all wells of several immunoSEQ 96-well plates, and each plate served as one replicate. For sorted subsets, each replicate PCR was loaded with 200 ng genomic DNA, equivalent to some 31,000 T cell genomes. The purified libraries were quantified using a Qubit 3.0 fluorometer, sized with a Bioanalyzer 2100, and then quantified again using the KAPA Library Quantification kit. Each immunoSEQ 96-well plate was sequenced on its own single-read 150-cycle Illumina NextSeq 550 flow cell. The paper's processing steps were these. The immunoSEQ output contained only junctional sequences without quality scores, so filtering could not match that applied to full-length reads. Sequences were annotated with PyIR, a Python wrapper for IgBLAST v1.9, using IMGT germline references to assign V/J genes and CDR3. Reads with weak V/J assignments (E-value above 1e-6), missing CDR3, stop codons, out-of-frame junctions, or ambiguous translated residues were removed. V3J clonotypes were defined as sequences sharing an identical inferred V gene, J gene, and CDR3 amino acid sequence. The percentage overlap between two repertoires was calculated by dividing the number of shared unique clonotypes by the size of the smaller repertoire. RTK rarefaction, the Chao1 estimator, and Recon v2.1 estimates of unobserved clonotypes were used to assess repertoire richness. OLGA was used to compute generation probabilities for all TCRbeta clonotypes that the gDNA method yielded from a few donors. The immuneACCESS repertoire file appears here via TCRdb, limited to in-frame rearrangements. These files lack a portion of the clones; in checked studies, under half of the deficit traces to unresolved V genes, and the cause of the others is not known. V and J calls and clone size are copied from that table; D and trimming were computed from the DNA. Across this sample there are almost 700,000 clones, with around 90% seen only once. The ten biggest clones cover more than 20% of the sample.

The source is a man aged 25-40 years in good health. This sequence uses TRBV5-6 and TRBJ2-1; 10 bases in the junction line up with TRBD2. The sequencing input was naive CD8+ T cells sorted from blood. Read against the paper, the sample's cell subset or site label means: CD45RA+CCR7+. Here the CDR3 is given as CASSFPSGGYNEQFF. The sequenced DNA is TGTGCCAGCAGCTTCCCTAGCGGGGGATACAATGAGCAGTTCTTC. The reference TRBV5-6 and TRBJ2-1 proteins fill in what lies around the CDR3, so the full variable domain reads DAGVTQSPTHLIKTRGQQVTLRCSPKSGHDTVSWYQQALGQGPQFIFQYYEEEERQRGNFPDRFSGHQFPNYSSELNVNALLLGDSALYLCASSFPSGGYNEQFFGPGTRLTVL.